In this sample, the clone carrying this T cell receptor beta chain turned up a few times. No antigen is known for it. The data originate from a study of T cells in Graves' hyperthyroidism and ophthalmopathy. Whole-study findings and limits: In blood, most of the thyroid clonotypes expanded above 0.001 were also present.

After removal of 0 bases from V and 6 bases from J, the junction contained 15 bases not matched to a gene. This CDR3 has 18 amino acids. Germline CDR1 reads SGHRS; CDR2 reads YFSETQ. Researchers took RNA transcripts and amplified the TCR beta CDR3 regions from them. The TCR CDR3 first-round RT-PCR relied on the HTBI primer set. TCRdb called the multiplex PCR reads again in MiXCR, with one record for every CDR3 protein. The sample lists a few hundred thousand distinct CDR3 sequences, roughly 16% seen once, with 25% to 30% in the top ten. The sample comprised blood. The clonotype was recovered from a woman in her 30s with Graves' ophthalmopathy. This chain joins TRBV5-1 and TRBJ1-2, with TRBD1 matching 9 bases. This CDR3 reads CASSLGPSSTGGKDGYTF. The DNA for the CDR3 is TGCGCCAGCAGCTTGGGCCCCTCCTCGACAGGGGGGAAGGATGGCTACACCTTC.